A single sample gave rise to the 27 T cell receptor beta chains below, sequenced in a study of blood T cell repertoires in COVID-19. The protocol was immunoSEQ multiplex PCR, while the TCRdb copy is restricted to in-frame clones and leaves out a portion. The sample lists 200,000 to 300,000 clones, about 87% occurring once. The sequenced sample was peripheral blood. All receptors come from a woman aged 40 to 50 who had recovered from COVID-19.

The CDR3 loop reads CASSLTGNTEAFF. The CDR3 DNA follows: TGTGCCAGCAGCTTAACAGGGAACACTGAAGCTTTCTTT. The genes are TRBV13 and TRBJ1-1; D is perhaps TRBD1 (5 bases). The CDR3 is 13 amino acids. The germline CDR1 and CDR2 sequences are PRHDT and FYEKMQ (reference sequence). V shed 2 bases and J shed 1 base, with 5 bases lying between them.

The count of this clone is one. The rearrangement joins TRBV6-6 to TRBJ2-5, with TRBD2 matching 15 bases. V trimming: 5 bases; J trimming: 4 bases; junction bases outside the gene matches: 8. Looked up from germline, CDR1 is MNHNY and CDR2 is SVGAGI (reference sequence). The CDR3 runs to 17 residues. In DNA, the CDR3 is TGTGCCAGCAGTCCTTGGACTAGCGGGGGGGCAGGAGAGACCCAGTACTTC. This codes for CASSPWTSGGAGETQYF.

The genes are TRBV9 and TRBJ2-1; weak D call: TRBD1 (6 bases). Germline assignment: CDR1 SGDLS and CDR2 YYNGEE. The length of the CDR3 is 14 residues. The V and J ends lost 3 bases and 3 bases respectively, with 10 bases between them. CDR3 sequence reads: CASSAQDSYNEQFF. Here the CDR3 DNA reads TGTGCCAGCAGCGCCCAGGACAGCTACAATGAGCAGTTCTTC.

The V gene is TRBV5-1, the J gene TRBJ1-2; 9 bases are shared with TRBD1. The germline CDR1 and CDR2 sequences are SGHRS and YFSETQ. Trimming took 3 bases from V and 4 from J; bases not matched to a gene: 4. The CDR3 has 14 residues. For the CDR3, the DNA is TGCGCCAGCAGCTCCGGACAGGGGCCCTATGGCTACACCTTC. Translated, it gives CASSSGQGPYGYTF.

The chain carries TRBV6-1 and TRBJ1-1; D gene uncertain. Trimming left V 1 base short and J 1 base short, with 16 bases between. The CDR3 loop spans 17 amino acids. CDR1 is MNHNS, CDR2 SASEGT, per germline. In DNA form, the CDR3 reads TGTGCCAGCAGTGAAGTTGGGGAGGGCCTAACGAACACTGAAGCTTTCTTT. It encodes CASSEVGEGLTNTEAFF.

This rearrangement joins TRBV6-1 to TRBJ1-4; tentative D call: TRBD1 (5 bases). CDR1 and CDR2 (germline): MNHNS, SASEGT. Trimming took off 2 bases at V and 8 bases at J, with 15 bases between the two ends. This CDR3 has 15 amino acids. As DNA, the CDR3 is TGTGCCAGCAGTGAATGGGGGGTGATAGGGGAAAAACTGTTTTTT. Its protein is CASSEWGVIGEKLFF.

This rearrangement joins TRBV11-2 to TRBJ1-2, with D possibly matching TRBD1 (5 bases). The ends were cut back, 5 bases at V and 4 bases at J, with 20 bases in the middle. The CDR3 contains 16 residues. CDR1 is SGHAT, CDR2 FQNNGV, per germline. The CDR3: CASSPVVQGIRYGYTF. In DNA, the CDR3 is TGTGCCAGCAGCCCCGTGGTGCAGGGAATACGCTATGGCTACACCTTC.

This clone was observed once. The chain recombines TRBV6-1 with TRBJ2-2; unclear D gene. The CDR3 has 13 amino acids. The germline V gene encodes CDR1 MNHNS and CDR2 SASEGT. Trimming cost V 2 bases and J 6 bases, with 7 bases left between them. CDR3 nucleotides: TGTGCCAGCAGTGAATTCCTCCCCGGGGAGCTGTTTTTT. It specifies CASSEFLPGELFF.

The CDR3 sequence is CASSSRDRVNEKLFF. CDR3 in DNA: TGTGCCAGCAGCTCCCGGGACAGGGTTAATGAAAAACTGTTTTTT. This rearrangement joins TRBV7-9 to TRBJ1-4, with 9 bases identical to TRBD1. V lost 4 bases and J lost 4; bases outside the gene matches: 4. The CDR3 has 15 amino acids. CDR1 SEHNR and CDR2 FQNEAQ come from the germline V gene (reference sequence).

This clone was detected only once. This chain connects TRBV6-1 to TRBJ1-4, with 9 bases lining up with TRBD1. The CDR3 extends over 16 amino acids. Germline-derived CDR1 and CDR2 are MNHNS and SASEGT. Germline trimming cut 3 bases from V and 7 bases from J; bases unmatched to any gene: 9. For the CDR3, the DNA is TGTGCCAGCAGTGACCCAACCGGGACAGGGTTTGAAAAACTGTTTTTT. Protein: CASSDPTGTGFEKLFF.

The chain combines TRBV6-5 with TRBJ1-3; tentative D call: TRBD1 (5 bases). Trimming left V 0 bases short and J 6 bases short, with 12 bases between. CDR3 length: 15 amino acids. CDR1 and CDR2 (germline): MNHEY, SVGAGI. CDR3 DNA sequence: TGTGCCAGCAGTTACTCGGGGGGGGACGAAAACACCATATATTTT. This codes for CASSYSGGDENTIYF.

The chain uses TRBV6-6 and TRBJ2-7; D possibly corresponds to TRBD1 (6 bases). V lost 6 bases, J lost 2 bases, and 11 bases lay in between. The CDR3 extends over 13 amino acids. The germline CDR1 and CDR2 sequences are MNHNY and SVGAGI (reference sequence). CDR3 amino acids: CASSRDTAYEQYF. The DNA of the CDR3 is TGTGCCAGCAGCCGGGACACCGCCTACGAGCAGTACTTC.

This chain connects TRBV9 to TRBJ2-4, with a possible D match to TRBD1 (6 bases). Trimming cost V 0 bases and J 0 bases, with 7 bases left between them. CDR3 length: 15 residues. Germline V gives CDR1 SGDLS, CDR2 YYNGEE. In DNA form, the CDR3 reads TGTGCCAGCAGCGTAGGGGGGCTAGCCAAAAACATTCAGTACTTC. Its protein product is CASSVGGLAKNIQYF.

The chain links TRBV25-1 to TRBJ1-2; D may be TRBD1 (6 bases). Trimming cost V 2 bases and J 2 bases, with 18 bases left between them. The CDR3 length is 17 residues. Germline assignment: CDR1 MGHDK and CDR2 SYGVNS. The CDR3 here is CASSEPPGGRGNYGYTF. The CDR3 coding sequence is TGTGCCAGCAGTGAACCCCCGGGAGGGAGGGGGAACTATGGCTACACCTTC.

The chain recombines TRBV9 with TRBJ1-3; possible D gene TRBD1, 5 bases. Trimming pared 6 bases from V and 7 bases from J, leaving 11 bases between. Germline V gene data show CDR1 as SGDLS and CDR2 as YYNGEE. This CDR3 is 12 amino acids long. Written as DNA, the CDR3 is TGTGCCAGCACCCCCGGGGGGAACACCATATATTTT. Translated, it gives CASTPGGNTIYF. The complete variable domain, with remaining parts taken from reference TRBV9 and TRBJ1-3, reads DSGVTQTPKHLITATGQRVTLRCSPRSGDLSVYWYQQSLDQGLQFLIQYYNGEERAKGNILERFSAQQFPDLHSELNLSSLELGDSALYFCASTPGGNTIYFGEGSWLTVV.

The gene calls are TRBV20-1 and TRBJ1-2; TRBD1 is a possible D gene (6 bases). CDR1 is DFQATT, CDR2 SNEGSKA, per germline (reference sequence). The V and J ends lost 3 bases and 1 base respectively, with 15 bases between them. The CDR3 loop spans 15 amino acids. This chain's CDR3 is CSASERTVLNYGYTF. The CDR3 DNA reads TGCAGTGCTAGTGAAAGGACAGTTCTTAACTATGGCTACACCTTC.

For the CDR3, the DNA is TGTGCCAGTGAGTGGAACAGGGGTACTGAAGCTTTCTTT. Translating it yields CASEWNRGTEAFF. V usage is TRBV19 and J usage is TRBJ1-1; TRBD1 matches 7 bases. This CDR3 has 13 residues. The V gene's germline CDR1 is LNHDA and CDR2 SQIVND (reference sequence). Unmatched junction bases numbered 8, after V lost 8 bases and J lost 5 bases.

This chain links TRBV7-2 with TRBJ2-1; a possible D gene is TRBD2 (5 bases). With 5 bases removed from V and 8 bases from J, the gap between germline ends came to 16 bases. CDR1 and CDR2 (germline): SGHTA, FQGNSA. The CDR3 runs 14 residues. CDR3 residues: CASSRRALAHEQFF. The CDR3, as DNA: TGTGCCAGCAGCCGGAGAGCCCTAGCACATGAGCAGTTCTTC.

This clone occurred a few times. J is TRBJ2-2 and V is TRBV3-1 (or the pseudogene TRBV3-2), with 7 nucleotides matching TRBD2. Germline V CDR1 and CDR2: LGHDT, YNNKEL (reference sequence). The junction had 6 bases not matched to a gene; V was cut back by 1 base and J by 1 base. The CDR3 contains 17 residues. Here the CDR3 reads CASSQASRGVNTGELFF. As DNA, the CDR3 is TGTGCCAGCAGCCAAGCAAGTCGGGGGGTGAACACCGGGGAGCTGTTTTTT.

There are a few counts of this clone. This chain uses TRBV18 with TRBJ1-4, with 7 bases fitting TRBD1. Trimming removed 3 bases from V and 0 bases from J; junction bases left unmatched: 10. CDR1 is KGHSH, CDR2 LQKENI, per germline. The CDR3 length is 18 residues. The DNA of the CDR3 is TGTGCCAGCTCACCGCAGCCGACAGGGCCCTCAACTAATGAAAAACTGTTTTTT. It encodes CASSPQPTGPSTNEKLFF.

This clone was counted a few times. The chain recombines TRBV5-6 with TRBJ2-7; TRBD1 is a possible D gene (5 bases). V lost 4 bases and J lost 2, with 13 bases in between. The germline gives CDR1 SGHDT, CDR2 YYEEEE. This CDR3 has 14 amino acids. The CDR3 DNA reads as TGTGCCAGCAGCCTCGAGATGGGGCCCTACGAGCAGTACTTC. It encodes CASSLEMGPYEQYF.

This chain links TRBV2 with TRBJ1-2; TRBD1 matches at 11 bases. The CDR3 totals 13 residues. V lost 9 bases to trimming and J lost 7 bases; unmatched junction nucleotides: 7. Germline-derived CDR1 and CDR2 are SNHLY and FYNNEI. The CDR3 bases are TGTGCCAGTCTGGACAGGGGGCCTGCTGGCTACACCTTC. It specifies CASLDRGPAGYTF. Full variable domain (outside the CDR3, taken from reference TRBV2 and TRBJ1-2): EPEVTQTPSHQVTQMGQEVILRCVPISNHLYFYWYRQILGQKVEFLVSFYNNEISEKSEIFDDQFSVERPDGSNFTLKIRSTKLEDSAMYFCASLDRGPAGYTFGSGTRLTVV.

DNA for the CDR3: TGTGCCAGCAGCCTTGAGACCGGACTCAGCTATAATTCACCCCTCCACTTT. Its protein is CASSLETGLSYNSPLHF. V usage is TRBV11-3 and J usage is TRBJ1-6; D unresolved. From germline, CDR1 is SGHNT and CDR2 YENEEA. Deletions cut 5 bases from V and 3 bases from J, with 17 bases between. There are 17 residues in the CDR3.

V gene TRBV5-1 combines with J gene TRBJ2-5; TRBD1 matches 7 bases. CDR1 and CDR2 from the germline V gene are SGHRS and YFSETQ. The J segment lost 3 bases and the V segment lost 1 base, leaving 3 bases of the junction unmatched. This CDR3 has 14 amino acids. The CDR3 DNA reads as TGCGCCAGCAGCTTGTATGACAGGGAAGAGACCCAGTACTTC. This sequence encodes CASSLYDREETQYF.

V is TRBV10-2 and J is TRBJ2-2; no reliable D call. V dropped 9 bases and J dropped 1 base, with 6 bases sitting between them. This CDR3 contains 12 residues. The germline CDR1 and CDR2 sequences are WSHSY and SAAADI. The chain's CDR3 is CASSVNTGELFF. The DNA for the CDR3 is TGCGCCAGTTCAGTGAACACCGGGGAGCTGTTTTTT.

V gene TRBV7-8 combines with J gene TRBJ2-7, with a weak D call TRBD1 (6 bases). Germline V gene lookup returns CDR1 SGHVS and CDR2 FQNEAQ. This CDR3 is built from 14 residues. The V end lost 2 bases, the J end lost 3 bases, and 11 bases lay between the germline ends. CDR3: CASSLYAGDYEQYF. The CDR3 nucleotides are TGTGCCAGCAGCTTATATGCAGGGGACTACGAGCAGTACTTC.

CDR3 coding DNA: TGCAGGGCCGCAGGGGACACTGAAGCTTTCTTT. Amino acids: CRAAGDTEAFF. V gene TRBV20-1 combines with J gene TRBJ1-1, with D possibly being TRBD1 (6 bases). The CDR3 spans 11 residues. Germline CDR1 is DFQATT and CDR2 is SNEGSKA (reference sequence).